This T cell receptor (beta chain) appears in the sequencing data of a study of blood T cell repertoires in COVID-19. This clone was detected once. Trimming took 1 base from V and 3 from J, leaving 7 bases between them. The CDR3 consists of 13 residues. Germline CDR1 reads SGHTA; CDR2 reads FQGTGA. TCRdb's table, derived via immunoSEQ multiplex PCR, lists solely in-frame clones and lacks some. This repertoire shows 70,000 or so clones, about four fifths found once; its top ten account for over 7.5%. This TCR derives from a woman older than 75 with acute or convalescent COVID-19. This chain connects TRBV7-3 to TRBJ2-7; D ambiguous. Sequencing was done on a sample of peripheral blood. The CDR3 is CASSLISGYEQYF. CDR3 bases: TGTGCCAGCAGCTTAATATCGGGCTACGAGCAGTACTTC.